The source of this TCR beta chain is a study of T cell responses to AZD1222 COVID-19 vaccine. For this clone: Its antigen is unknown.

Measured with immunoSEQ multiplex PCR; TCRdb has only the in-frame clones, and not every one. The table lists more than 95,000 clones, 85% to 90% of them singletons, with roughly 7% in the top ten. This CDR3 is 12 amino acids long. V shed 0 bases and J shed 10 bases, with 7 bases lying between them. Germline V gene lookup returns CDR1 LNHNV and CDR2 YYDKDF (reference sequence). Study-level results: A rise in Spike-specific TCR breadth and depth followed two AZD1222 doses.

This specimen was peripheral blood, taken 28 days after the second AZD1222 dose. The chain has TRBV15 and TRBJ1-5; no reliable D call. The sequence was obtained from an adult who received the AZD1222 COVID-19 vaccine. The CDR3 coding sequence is TGTGCCACCAGCAGAGATCCGGATCCCCAGCATTTT. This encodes CATSRDPDPQHF.